This T cell receptor (beta chain) was captured in a study of a mutant IDH1 vaccine in newly diagnosed glioma. Time point indicated: week 11, during vaccination. Topical imiquimod was applied with each vaccine dose, which held 300 ug of mutant IDH1 20-mer peptide. Measured with immunoSEQ multiplex PCR; TCRdb has only the in-frame clones, and not every one. The sample carries roughly 110,000 clones, roughly 90% recorded once. Details on this clone: No antigen is known for it.

The CDR3 contains 11 residues. V was cut by 4 bases and J by 5 bases, with 6 bases left in between. CDR1 and CDR2 (germline): DFQATT, SNEGSKA (reference sequence). This receptor was identified in a woman aged 45-59 years with glioma. Specimen: PBMCs, collected from a glioma patient whose treatment included an IDH1 peptide vaccine. This chain uses TRBV20-1 with TRBJ2-1; D uncertain. The DNA for the CDR3 is TGCAGTGCTATCGGGCACAATGAGCAGTTCTTC. Translating it yields CSAIGHNEQFF.